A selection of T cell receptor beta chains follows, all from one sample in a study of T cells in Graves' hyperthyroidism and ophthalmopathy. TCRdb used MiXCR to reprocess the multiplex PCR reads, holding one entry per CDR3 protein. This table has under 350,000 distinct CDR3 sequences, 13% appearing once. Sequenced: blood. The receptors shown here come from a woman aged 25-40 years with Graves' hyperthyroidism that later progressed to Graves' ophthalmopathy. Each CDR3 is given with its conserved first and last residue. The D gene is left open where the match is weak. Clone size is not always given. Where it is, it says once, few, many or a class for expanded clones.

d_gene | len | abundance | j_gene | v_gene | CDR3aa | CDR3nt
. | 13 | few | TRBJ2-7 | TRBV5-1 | CASSAGLLYEQYF | TGCGCCAGCAGCGCGGGACTTCTATACGAGCAGTACTTC
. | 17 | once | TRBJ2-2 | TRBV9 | CASSPGPQRQGTGELFF | TGTGCCAGCAGCCCCGGCCCACAAAGGCAGGGGACCGGGGAGCTGTTTTTT
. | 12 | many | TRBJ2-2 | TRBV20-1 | CSVTSSTGELFF | TGCAGTGTCACATCAAGTACCGGGGAGCTGTTTTTT
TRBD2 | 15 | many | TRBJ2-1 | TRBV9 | CASSGTSGWYNEQFF | TGTGCCAGCAGCGGTACTAGCGGGTGGTACAATGAGCAGTTCTTC
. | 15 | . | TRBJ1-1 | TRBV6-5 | CASSYSRSPNTEAFF | TGTGCCAGCAGTTACTCGCGGTCCCCGAACACTGAAGCTTTCTTT
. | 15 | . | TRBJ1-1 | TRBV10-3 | CAISGGGAGNTEAFF | TGTGCCATCAGTGGGGGGGGGGCGGGTAACACTGAAGCTTTCTTT
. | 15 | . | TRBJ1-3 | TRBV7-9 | CASSLPLGSGNTIYF | TGTGCCAGCAGCTTACCCTTGGGGTCTGGAAACACCATATATTTT
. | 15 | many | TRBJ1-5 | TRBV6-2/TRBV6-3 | CASSYSSADHQPQHF | TGTGCCAGCAGTTACTCATCAGCGGACCATCAGCCCCAGCATTTT
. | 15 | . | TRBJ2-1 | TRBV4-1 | CASSPPSAIYNEQFF | TGCGCCAGCAGCCCCCCTAGCGCCATATACAATGAGCAGTTCTTC
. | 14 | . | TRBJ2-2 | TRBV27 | CASSPYLNTGELFF | TGTGCCAGCAGTCCCTACCTGAACACCGGGGAGCTGTTTTTT
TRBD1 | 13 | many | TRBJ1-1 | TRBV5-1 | CASSWLGTGGAFF | TGCGCCAGCAGCTGGCTGGGGACAGGGGGAGCTTTCTTT
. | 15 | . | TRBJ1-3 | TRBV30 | CAWSVQWGFGNTIYF | TGTGCCTGGAGTGTACAATGGGGGTTTGGAAACACCATATATTTT
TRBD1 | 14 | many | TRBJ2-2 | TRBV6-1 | CASSPGQGSGELFF | TGTGCCAGCAGTCCCGGACAGGGTAGCGGGGAGCTGTTTTTT
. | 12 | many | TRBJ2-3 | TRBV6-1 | CASRPATDTQYF | TGTGCCAGCAGACCGGCCACAGATACGCAGTATTTT
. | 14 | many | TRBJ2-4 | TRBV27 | CASSQTGPLNIQYF | TGTGCCAGCAGTCAAACAGGGCCCCTGAACATTCAGTACTTC
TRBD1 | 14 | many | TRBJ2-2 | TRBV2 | CASRGQGNTGELFF | TGTGCCAGCAGGGGACAGGGGAACACCGGGGAGCTGTTTTTT
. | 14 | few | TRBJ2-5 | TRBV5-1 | CASSLAGFQETQYF | TGCGCCAGCAGCTTGGCCGGTTTCCAAGAGACCCAGTACTTC
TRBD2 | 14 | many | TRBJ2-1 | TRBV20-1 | CSAGTSGSHNEQFF | TGCAGTGCTGGGACTAGCGGGAGTCACAATGAGCAGTTCTTC
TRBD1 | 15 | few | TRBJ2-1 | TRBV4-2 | CASSHFQGERNEQFF | TGTGCCAGCAGCCATTTCCAGGGGGAGCGCAATGAGCAGTTCTTC
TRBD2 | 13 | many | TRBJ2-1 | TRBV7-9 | CASIPRGGHEQFF | TGTGCCAGCATCCCTCGGGGGGGCCATGAGCAGTTCTTC
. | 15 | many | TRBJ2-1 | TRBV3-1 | CASSQEWGMSNEQFF | TGTGCCAGCAGCCAAGAATGGGGGATGAGCAATGAGCAGTTCTTC
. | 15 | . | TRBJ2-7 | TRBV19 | CASSIDLSGFYEQYF | TGTGCCAGTAGTATAGATCTATCGGGCTTCTACGAGCAGTACTTC
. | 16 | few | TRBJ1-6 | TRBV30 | CAWSPLPEALHSPLHF | TGTGCCTGGAGTCCCCTGCCTGAGGCATTACATTCACCCCTCCACTTT
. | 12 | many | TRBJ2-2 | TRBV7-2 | CASSHGTGELFF | TGTGCCAGCAGCCACGGCACCGGGGAGCTGTTTTTT
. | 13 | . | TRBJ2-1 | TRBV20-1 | CSAGRRTVKEQFF | TGCAGTGCCGGACGCAGGACGGTCAAGGAGCAGTTCTTC
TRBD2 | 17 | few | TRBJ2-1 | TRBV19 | CASSPRPSGFNGNEQFF | TGTGCCAGTAGTCCTAGGCCTAGCGGCTTTAATGGGAATGAGCAGTTCTTC
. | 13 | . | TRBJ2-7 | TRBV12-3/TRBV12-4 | CASSLMGLYEQYF | TGTGCCAGCAGTTTGATGGGTCTTTACGAGCAGTACTTC
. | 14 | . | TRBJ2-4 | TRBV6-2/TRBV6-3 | CASSLRAAKNIQYF | TGTGCCAGCAGCCTCCGTGCGGCCAAAAACATTCAGTACTTC
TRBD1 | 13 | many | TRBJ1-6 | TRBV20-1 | CSVGQGGTSPLHF | TGCAGTGTAGGGCAGGGGGGAACTTCACCCCTCCACTTT
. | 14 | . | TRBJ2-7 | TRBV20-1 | CSAGDFLHSYEQYF | TGCAGTGCTGGGGACTTCCTCCACTCCTACGAGCAGTACTTC
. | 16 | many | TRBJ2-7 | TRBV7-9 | CASSLNIGLSSYEQYF | TGTGCCAGCAGCTTAAATATAGGACTATCGTCCTACGAGCAGTACTTC
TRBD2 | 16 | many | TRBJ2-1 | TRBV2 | CASSPTGTSGNNEQFF | TGTGCCAGCAGTCCGACCGGGACTAGCGGTAACAATGAGCAGTTCTTC
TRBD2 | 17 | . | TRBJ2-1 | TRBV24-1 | CATSDFRRPSGVDEQFF | TGTGCCACCAGTGATTTCCGTAGGCCTAGCGGAGTCGATGAGCAGTTCTTC
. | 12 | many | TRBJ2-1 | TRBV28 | CASSLMNNEQFF | TGTGCCAGCAGTTTAATGAACAATGAGCAGTTCTTC
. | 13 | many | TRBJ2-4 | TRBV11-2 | CASSSGTVNIQYF | TGTGCCAGCAGCTCCGGGACGGTCAACATTCAGTACTTC
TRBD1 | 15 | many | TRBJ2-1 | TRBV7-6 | CASTQGEGSYNEQFF | TGTGCCAGCACCCAGGGGGAAGGGTCCTACAATGAGCAGTTCTTC
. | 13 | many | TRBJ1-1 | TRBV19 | CASSIEGGTEAFF | TGTGCCAGTAGTATAGAGGGGGGCACTGAAGCTTTCTTT
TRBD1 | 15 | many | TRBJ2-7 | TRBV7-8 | CASSQKQGAPYEQYF | TGTGCCAGCAGCCAAAAACAGGGGGCCCCCTACGAGCAGTACTTC
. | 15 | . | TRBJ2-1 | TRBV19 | CASTWSIEGGNEQFF | TGTGCCAGTACTTGGAGTATCGAGGGGGGCAATGAGCAGTTCTTC
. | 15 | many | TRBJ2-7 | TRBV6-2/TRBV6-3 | CASRYRRTSRPEQYF | TGTGCCAGCAGGTACAGGCGGACCTCGAGGCCCGAGCAGTACTTC
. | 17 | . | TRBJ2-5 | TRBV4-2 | CASSQVILKAFQETQYF | TGTGCCAGCAGCCAAGTTATACTAAAAGCTTTCCAAGAGACCCAGTACTTC